The source of this T cell receptor (beta chain) is a study of T cell responses to AZD1222 COVID-19 vaccine listed by TCRdb under 2021. A note on the overall study: Because spike-specific TCR depth and breadth did not differ between the two schedules, AZD1222 recipients who got a second dose at roughly 4 weeks were pooled with those who got a second dose at roughly 12 weeks. A total of roughly 240 trial participants underwent TCR sequencing, of whom 207 received two doses of AZD1222 and some 26 received two doses of the MenACWY control vaccine. Trial participants were enrolled by age into 18-55, 56-69 and 70-plus year subgroups, with roughly 160, 29 and 62 TCR-sequenced participants respectively.

The study at large found these results: Conclusions about previously exposed vaccinees were limited because only six AZD1222 recipients were SARS-CoV-2 seropositive at baseline. Participants were mostly white British, with more females than males. The authors suggested clonal diversity may have been underestimated. Reportedly, close to half of the unique spike-specific TCRs recognized epitopes lying outside the regions that are mutated in the B.1.351 and B.1.1.7 variants. A significant rise in spike-specific TCR breadth and depth was observed after two AZD1222 doses relative to day 0 and relative to MenACWY recipients. Because no day 14 peak-response samples were available, repertoires were characterized only after the peak T cell response. Vaccine-associated CD4 TCRs spanned the whole spike protein, with dominant responses in regions 160-218 and 743-854. The 56-69-year group was small, and its depth increase did not reach significance, likely because of low power.

The CDR3 regions of human TCRbeta chains were analyzed by immunosequencing. On the study's bioinformatics: Repertoire TCRs were matched against a reference library of SARS-CoV-2-specific TCRs generated with the MIRA antigen-specificity platform. Breadth was defined as the fraction of unique TCRs that were SARS-CoV-2-associated, and depth was defined as the fraction of total T cells that were SARS-CoV-2-associated. Using the MIRA data, every spike-specific TCR was mapped to the spike region that the TCR reacted to and assigned to either a CD4 or a CD8 class. Log10-transformed breadth and depth values were compared by one-way ANOVA with Sidak's multiple comparisons tests. Entries here come from immuneACCESS through TCRdb and include only in-frame sequences with V and J called. Some clones fail to appear in such tables; in the studies checked, an unresolved V gene covers under half of the shortfall, and the cause of the remainder is unknown. That table gives V, J and clone size, and the DNA gave D and trimming. This sample is represented by more than 150,000 clones; about 90% of them were singletons. Clones ranked in the top ten supply 5% to 7% of the sample.

As concerns this clone: Its antigen is still unknown. No base-level quality is on record; no much larger clone is a single base apart.

Reading the label with the study, this specimen's time point is: baseline before first vaccination. Vaccinee samples were obtained from the UK trials COV001 and COV002, which included a single-blind randomized controlled phase 2/3 trial of AZD1222 (ChAdOx1 nCoV-19) in healthy adults. For TCRbeta chain sequencing, PBMC samples from trial participants were taken at day 0 and at day 28 after the second dose. This receptor was taken from an adult in good health. Specimen: peripheral blood, collected on day 0 of AZD1222 vaccination.

The bases read TGTGCCAGTAGTATACCATTAGCGGGGGGCCGGGATACGCAGTATTTT. It specifies CASSIPLAGGRDTQYF. The chain is made from TRBV19 and TRBJ2-3, with 10 bases matching TRBD2. V trim: 2 bases; J trim: 6 bases; unmatched bases: 8. Measured from the cysteine to the phenylalanine, the CDR3 is 16 residues long. The DNA shown is the 48-base CDR3, in frame from base 1. The germline V gene (reference sequence) sets CDR1 to LNHDA and CDR2 to SQIVND.